Following are 13 T cell receptor beta chains from one sample sequenced in a study of T cell responses to AZD1222 COVID-19 vaccine. Sequencing was performed with immunoSEQ multiplex PCR; in TCRdb, only in-frame clones are kept and a portion is missing. Of more than 95,000 clones listed, around 84% are singletons. This specimen consisted of peripheral blood, obtained 28 days after the second AZD1222 dose. All receptors come from an adult who received the AZD1222 COVID-19 vaccine.

V is TRBV28 and J is TRBJ1-5, with D unresolved. Germline loops: CDR1 MDHEN, CDR2 SYDVKM. This CDR3 is built from 13 residues. Trimming took 6 bases from V and 1 from J, leaving 7 bases between them. CDR3 nucleotides: TGTGCCAGCAGCATGGGGAGCAATCAGCCCCAGCATTTT. This translates into CASSMGSNQPQHF.

The gene calls are TRBV4-2 and TRBJ1-1; D call uncertain. Germline CDR1 and CDR2: LGHNA and YNFKEQ. The CDR3 is 12 amino acids. The V gene lost 2 bases and the J gene lost 7 bases, with 8 bases spanning the gap. The CDR3, as DNA: TGTGCCAGCAGCCAATCCGAAGGTGAAGCTTTCTTT. Encoded protein: CASSQSEGEAFF.

This chain links TRBV27 with TRBJ1-4; no definite D call. V lost 2 bases and J lost 8, with 12 bases in between. Per the germline V gene, CDR1 is MNHEY and CDR2 is SMNVEV (reference sequence). This CDR3 contains 14 residues. DNA of the CDR3: TGTGCCAGCAGTTTAAACTCCGGACGGGAAAAACTGTTTTTT. It encodes CASSLNSGREKLFF. Filled out from reference TRBV27 and TRBJ1-4, the complete variable domain reads EAQVTQNPRYLITVTGKKLTVTCSQNMNHEYMSWYRQDPGLGLRQIYYSMNVEVTDKGDVPEGYKVSRKEKRNFPLILESPSPNQTSLYFCASSLNSGREKLFFGSGTQLSVL.

This sequence joins TRBV9 and TRBJ2-5; 10 bases line up with TRBD1. The V gene end was trimmed by 0 bases and the J gene end by 4 bases; junction bases not matched to a gene: 3. The germline V gene encodes CDR1 SGDLS and CDR2 YYNGEE. This CDR3 region has 15 residues. The chain's CDR3 is CASSVGDRGPETQYF. In DNA, the CDR3 is TGTGCCAGCAGCGTAGGTGACAGGGGGCCAGAGACCCAGTACTTC.

This chain uses TRBV6-2 or TRBV6-3 with TRBJ1-1; D is ambiguous. This CDR3 is built from 14 residues. The V gene lost 5 bases and the J gene lost 7 bases, with 17 bases spanning the gap. Germline assignment: CDR1 MNHEY and CDR2 SVGEGT. The CDR3 DNA follows: TGTGCCAGCAGTCCCGGATCCTTAGCAGTTGAAGCTTTCTTT. It is translated as CASSPGSLAVEAFF.

The gene calls are TRBV7-9 and TRBJ1-4, with D hard to call. V was shortened by 1 base and J by 5 bases, with 11 bases between the two germline ends. CDR1 is SEHNR, CDR2 FQNEAQ, per germline (reference sequence). The CDR3 is 15 residues long. CDR3 DNA: TGTGCCAGCAGCTTAGGAGGAAGCGGAAATGAAAAACTGTTTTTT. Its translation is CASSLGGSGNEKLFF.

CDR3 protein: CASSRDGNSPLHF. As DNA, the CDR3 is TGTGCCAGCAGCCGGGACGGGAATTCACCCCTCCACTTT. The chain employs TRBV7-3 and TRBJ1-6, with D possibly matching TRBD1 (5 bases). This CDR3 has 13 residues. Trimming removed 5 bases at V and 7 bases at J, with 9 bases between. Germline V CDR1 and CDR2: SGHTA, FQGTGA.

V and J are TRBV7-3 and TRBJ2-7; D is ambiguous. CDR1 is SGHTA, CDR2 FQGTGA, per germline. Trimming cost V 5 bases and J 4 bases, with 9 bases left between them. The CDR3 length is 12 residues. The CDR3 nucleotides read TGTGCCAGCAGCCCCCAGACTTACGAGCAGTACTTC. It translates to CASSPQTYEQYF.

The genes are TRBV6-4 and TRBJ1-6; a possible D gene is TRBD1 (6 bases). There are 17 residues in the CDR3. Trimming stripped 3 bases from V and 4 bases from J, with 16 bases between. Germline V lookup: CDR1 MRHNA, CDR2 SNTAGT. The CDR3, as DNA: TGTGCCAGCAGTGAGTCAGGGGTTCGTATATATAATTCACCCCTCCACTTT. Protein sequence: CASSESGVRIYNSPLHF.

The chain carries TRBV4-1 and TRBJ1-2; D possibly corresponds to TRBD1 (5 bases). V was cut by 1 base and J by 7 bases, with 13 bases left in between. This CDR3 is 14 amino acids long. From germline, CDR1 is MGHRA and CDR2 YSYEKL. CDR3 sequence: CASSQAPIGGGYTF. DNA of the CDR3: TGCGCCAGCAGCCAAGCTCCTATTGGGGGTGGCTACACCTTC.

The J gene is TRBJ2-1, the V gene TRBV19, with 9 bases lining up with TRBD2. J was trimmed by 7 bases and V by 8 bases; bases with no gene match: 6. The CDR3 has 13 residues. Per germline, CDR1 LNHDA and CDR2 SQIVND (reference sequence). The CDR3 sequence: CASCAGGQNEQFF. The CDR3 nucleotides read TGTGCCAGTTGTGCGGGGGGGCAGAATGAGCAGTTCTTC.

The chain uses TRBV21-1 and TRBJ2-3; whether TRBD2, the table's D call, matches the DNA was not checked. TRBV21-1 is a pseudogene segment. This CDR3 comprises 18 residues. The CDR3 DNA reads as TGTGCCAGCAGCAAGGTGTCTAGCGAAAATGTCCGCCCAGATACGCAGTATTTT. Protein sequence: CASSKVSSENVRPDTQYF.

This sequence joins TRBV29-1 and TRBJ2-7, with D perhaps TRBD1 (7 bases). CDR1 is SQVTM and CDR2 is ANQGSEA in the germline V gene. Trimming took off 5 bases at V and 1 base at J, with 12 bases between the two ends. The CDR3 extends over 13 amino acids. DNA of the CDR3: TGCAGCGTTCGACAGGGACTGTCCTACGAGCAGTACTTC. Translation gives CSVRQGLSYEQYF.